This record looks at one T cell receptor (beta chain) sequence and its context. Its antigen is currently not known. No clone much larger than this one lies a single base away; base qualities are absent. These data belong to a study of technical replicates of blood from a handful of donors (dated 2017 in TCRdb). Looking up the germline V gene yields CDR1 SGHDT and CDR2 YYEEEE. V ends up 5 bases short and J 7 bases short, with an unmatched junction base count of 6. The CDR3 runs 14 residues from the cysteine to the phenylalanine. Of all the DNA, just the CDR3 is kept, 42 bases in frame from base 1. Receptors were amplified or captured by the immunoSEQ multiplex PCR assay. Held by TCRdb, this immuneACCESS table contains in-frame sequences only and omits some clones. Under half of the omission traces to an unresolved V gene where checked; the cause of the rest is unknown. The sample data list over 85,000 clones, and 85% to 95% of these were observed just once. About 0.27% of the sample goes to the ten largest clones.

Sequencing input: T cells isolated from PBMCs. The chain links TRBV5-6 with TRBJ1-6; TRBD1 aligns with 7 central bases. This clonotype was sampled from a human donor in good health. CDR3 sequence: CASSYGTVNSPLHF. In nucleotide form, the sequence is TGTGCCAGCAGTTATGGGACAGTCAATTCACCCCTCCACTTT.